Below, 2 T cell receptor beta chains from the same sample are listed, as sequenced in a study of tumor-infiltrating lymphocytes in primary liver carcinoma. A primer in the constant region served to generate TCR beta cDNA from 500 to 600 ng of total RNA. Slightly modified ARM-PCR with three nested multiplex PCR rounds yielded TCR beta libraries. TRBV1-TRBV30 forward and Cbeta reverse primers drove the first two approximately 11-cycle rounds. Via MiXCR, TCRdb re-called the multiplex PCR reads, giving one row per CDR3 protein. The sample records 310,000 or so distinct CDR3 sequences, approximately 64% being singletons. Blood RNA came from unsorted whole blood; germline DNA was also extracted. Sequencing input: peripheral blood. These TCRs come from a man aged 35 to 55 with primary liver carcinoma and hepatitis B virus infection.

About this clonotype: Germline is not matched at one junction end, which may reflect a read error. The chain couples TRBV4-1 to TRBJ1-4, with 7 bases lining up with TRBD1. This CDR3 is built from 15 residues. Germline CDR1 is MGHRA and CDR2 is YSYEKL. CDR3 sequence reads: CASSPLGQDNEKLIF. The CDR3 DNA reads TGCGCAAGCAGCCCACTCGGACAGGATAATGAAAAACTGATTTTT.

Remarks on this clonotype: A clone one base away is much larger, so this may be a read error. This CDR3 fails to terminate in the conserved phenylalanine or tryptophan, so it likely reflects a read error. The chain couples TRBV6-1 to TRBJ2-7, with D possibly TRBD1 on 6 matching bases. Looked up from germline, CDR1 is MNHNS and CDR2 is SASEGT. The V end lost 4 bases, the J end lost 7 bases, and 17 bases lay between the germline ends. CDR3 length: 14 amino acids. The CDR3: CASSGNRVRTEQYL. The CDR3, as DNA: TGTGCCAGCAGTGGGAACAGGGTCCGTACTGAGCAGTACTTG.